Presented here are 18 T cell receptor beta chains from one specimen sequenced in a study of blood T cell repertoires in COVID-19. Generated by immunoSEQ multiplex PCR, the TCRdb table keeps only in-frame clones and is missing some. Among 150,000 to 170,000 clones, 70% to 85% were seen once, and the ten largest hold less than 30%. The sample comprised peripheral blood. These receptors were taken from a woman aged 60-70 years with acute or convalescent COVID-19.

The sample holds one count of this clone. This chain joins TRBV11-1 and TRBJ1-3; D is unresolved. With 0 bases removed from V and 0 bases from J, the gap between germline ends came to 9 bases. Per the germline V gene, CDR1 is SGHAT and CDR2 is FQDESV (reference sequence). There are 16 residues in the CDR3. The CDR3 region is CASSLAPGISGNTIYF. The CDR3 DNA reads as TGTGCCAGCAGCTTAGCCCCGGGGATCTCTGGAAACACCATATATTTT.

The gene calls are TRBV30 and TRBJ2-3, with D perhaps matching TRBD2 (6 bases). V lost 3 bases and J 0 bases, leaving 13 bases between the germline ends. Germline assignment: CDR1 GTSNPN and CDR2 SVGIG (reference sequence). The CDR3 is 15 residues long. Written as DNA, the CDR3 is TGTGCCTGGAGCGCCGAGCGGGTGAGCACAGATACGCAGTATTTT. This translates into CAWSAERVSTDTQYF.

This clone was detected only a few times. The genes are TRBV7-9 and TRBJ2-3; D uncertain. The CDR3 contains 15 residues. The V gene's germline CDR1 is SEHNR and CDR2 FQNEAQ (reference sequence). V lost 0 bases to trimming and J lost 4 bases, with 11 bases between them. Here the CDR3 DNA reads TGTGCCAGCAGCTTAGCTGTGGGCCTCTCAGATACGCAGTATTTT. Encoded protein: CASSLAVGLSDTQYF.

The rearrangement uses TRBV5-4 and TRBJ1-2; TRBD1 might be the D (6 bases). Germline V gene lookup returns CDR1 SGHNT and CDR2 YYREEE (reference sequence). CDR3 length equals 15 residues. Trimming pared 1 base from V and 2 bases from J, leaving 12 bases between. The CDR3 region is CASSLSSQGNYGYTF. The CDR3 bases are TGTGCCAGCAGCTTGAGTAGCCAGGGGAACTATGGCTACACCTTC.

The DNA for the CDR3 is TGCGCCAGCACTGGCAGAAGTGCAACTAATGAAAAACTGTTTTTT. This translates into CASTGRSATNEKLFF. V and J are TRBV4-1 and TRBJ1-4, with D uncertain. Germline assignment: CDR1 MGHRA and CDR2 YSYEKL. The CDR3 has 15 amino acids. The V gene lost 7 bases and the J gene lost 0 bases, with 12 bases spanning the gap.

This clone was counted only a few times. The rearrangement uses TRBV5-6 and TRBJ2-7, with 9 nucleotides matching TRBD2. The CDR3 totals 15 residues. The J segment lost 6 bases and the V segment lost 4 bases, leaving 11 bases of the junction unmatched. Germline V gene data show CDR1 as SGHDT and CDR2 as YYEEEE. The CDR3 coding sequence is TGTGCCAGCAGCCCGGCGGGCGGGGGGGCCGCCGAGCAGTACTTC. This sequence encodes CASSPAGGGAAEQYF.

The rearrangement uses TRBV19 and TRBJ1-2; TRBD1 matches 11 bases. Germline loops: CDR1 LNHDA, CDR2 SQIVND (reference sequence). There are 15 residues in the CDR3. Unmatched junction bases numbered 8, after V lost 5 bases and J lost 6 bases. The CDR3 is CASSLRTGGKDGYTF. The CDR3 DNA sequence: TGTGCCAGTAGTTTGCGGACAGGGGGCAAGGATGGCTACACCTTC.

The V call is TRBV5-1, the J call TRBJ1-1; 8 bases match TRBD1. CDR3 length equals 15 residues. Trimming took 3 bases from V and 2 from J; bases not matched to a gene: 6. CDR1 SGHRS and CDR2 YFSETQ come from the germline V gene. The CDR3 here is CASSSGQGTNTEAFF. The CDR3 coding sequence is TGCGCCAGCAGCTCCGGACAGGGCACCAACACTGAAGCTTTCTTT.

This clone was found once. V and J are TRBV2 and TRBJ1-1; TRBD1 agrees at 7 bases. J gave up 7 bases and V 8 bases, and 10 bases lay outside the gene matches. From germline, CDR1 is SNHLY and CDR2 FYNNEI. The CDR3 is 13 amino acids. CDR3 region: CASFLDRRGEAFF. DNA of the CDR3: TGTGCCAGCTTCTTGGACAGGAGAGGTGAAGCTTTCTTT. The full variable domain, completed using reference TRBV2 and TRBJ1-1, is EPEVTQTPSHQVTQMGQEVILRCVPISNHLYFYWYRQILGQKVEFLVSFYNNEISEKSEIFDDQFSVERPDGSNFTLKIRSTKLEDSAMYFCASFLDRRGEAFFGQGTRLTVV.

The chain couples TRBV9 to TRBJ2-3, with D possibly TRBD1 on 6 matching bases. The germline CDR1 and CDR2 sequences are SGDLS and YYNGEE. Trimming removed 0 bases at V and 1 base at J, with 9 bases between. CDR3 length equals 15 residues. As DNA, the CDR3 is TGTGCCAGCAGCGTAGGGGACATCGGCACAGATACGCAGTATTTT. Translation gives CASSVGDIGTDTQYF.

This clone occurred once. This rearrangement joins TRBV6-5 to TRBJ1-1, with no clear D. CDR1 and CDR2 from the germline V gene are MNHEY and SVGAGI. CDR3 length: 13 amino acids. Trimming shortened V by 4 bases and J by 3 bases, and 9 bases separated the two germline ends. For the CDR3, the DNA is TGTGCCAGCAGTTTATCAGATTACACTGAAGCTTTCTTT. Translation: CASSLSDYTEAFF.

The CDR3 protein is CASSRGGERGYGYTF. The CDR3, as DNA: TGTGCCAGCAGCCGTGGGGGGGAACGGGGCTATGGCTACACCTTC. J is TRBJ1-2 and V is TRBV28, with D tentatively TRBD1 (5 bases). The germline V gene has CDR1 MDHEN and CDR2 SYDVKM. CDR3 size: 15 residues. The germline V and J ends were trimmed by 6 bases and 4 bases, with 18 bases remaining between them.

The chain uses TRBV3-1 (or the pseudogene TRBV3-2) and TRBJ1-5; a weak D match, TRBD1 (5 bases). CDR1 and CDR2 (germline): LGHDT, YNNKEL (reference sequence). Between the trimmed V and J ends, which lost 4 bases and 0 bases, there was a span of 13 bases. The CDR3 is 16 amino acids. The CDR3 sequence: CASSPGGGDSNQPQHF. In DNA form, the CDR3 reads TGTGCCAGCAGCCCGGGGGGAGGGGATAGCAATCAGCCCCAGCATTTT.

V gene TRBV5-6 combines with J gene TRBJ2-5; D possibly corresponds to TRBD1 (6 bases). Germline CDR1 is SGHDT and CDR2 is YYEEEE. The CDR3 extends over 13 amino acids. Trimming took 2 bases from V and 5 from J, leaving 10 bases between them. CDR3 in DNA: TGTGCCAGCAGCTTCAGGGGCGGGGAGACCCAGTACTTC. It codes for CASSFRGGETQYF.

In nucleotides, the CDR3 is TGCGCCAGCAGCTTGGTGCCAGGGGTCTCCTACGAGCAGTACTTC. This sequence encodes CASSLVPGVSYEQYF. The chain links TRBV5-1 to TRBJ2-7, with D possibly TRBD1 on 6 matching bases. Trimming took off 0 bases at V and 0 bases at J, with 10 bases between the two ends. The CDR3 is made up of 15 amino acids. The V gene's germline CDR1 is SGHRS and CDR2 YFSETQ.

As regards this clone: Its ends do not fully match the called genes, so a read error is possible. This chain connects TRBV19 to TRBJ1-1; no clear D gene. Germline lookup yields CDR1 LNHDA and CDR2 SQIVND (reference sequence). The CDR3 has 13 residues. CDR3 DNA sequence: TGTGCCAGTAGTATAAGGCAGGCCGAGCCTGGTTTCTGG. This sequence encodes CASSIRQAEPGFW.

Worth noting for this clone: Other DNA sequences in the same sample also yield this CDR3. The V and J genes are TRBV11-3 and TRBJ2-1, with 8 bases lining up with TRBD1. The germline gives CDR1 SGHNT, CDR2 YENEEA. The CDR3 sequence is 13 residues long. J was trimmed by 8 bases and V by 5 bases; bases with no gene match: 5. The CDR3 protein is CASSLGQGDEQFF. The CDR3 bases are TGTGCCAGCAGCCTCGGACAGGGTGATGAGCAGTTCTTC.

The chain combines TRBV29-1 with TRBJ1-4, with a possible D match to TRBD1 (6 bases). Trimming stripped 4 bases from V and 13 bases from J, with 13 bases between. From germline, CDR1 is SQVTM and CDR2 ANQGSEA. The CDR3 totals 11 residues. CDR3 residues: CSVGVQGRLFF. The CDR3 region has the DNA TGCAGCGTTGGGGTACAGGGTAGACTGTTTTTT.